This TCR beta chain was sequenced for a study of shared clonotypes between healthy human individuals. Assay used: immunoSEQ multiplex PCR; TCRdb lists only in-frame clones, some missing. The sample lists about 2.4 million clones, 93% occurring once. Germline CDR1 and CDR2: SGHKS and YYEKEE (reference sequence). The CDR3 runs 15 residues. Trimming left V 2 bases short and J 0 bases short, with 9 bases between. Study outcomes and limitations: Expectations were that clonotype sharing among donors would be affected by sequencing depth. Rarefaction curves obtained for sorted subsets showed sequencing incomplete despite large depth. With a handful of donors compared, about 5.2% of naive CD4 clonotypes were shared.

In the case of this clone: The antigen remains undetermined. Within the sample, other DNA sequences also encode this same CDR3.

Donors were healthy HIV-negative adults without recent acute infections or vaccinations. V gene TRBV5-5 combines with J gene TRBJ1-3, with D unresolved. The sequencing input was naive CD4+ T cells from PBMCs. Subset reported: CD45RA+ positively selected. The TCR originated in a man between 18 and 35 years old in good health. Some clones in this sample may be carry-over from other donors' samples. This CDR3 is CASSFGSPSGNTIYF. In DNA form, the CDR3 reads TGTGCCAGCAGCTTTGGTTCCCCCTCTGGAAACACCATATATTTT.